These T cell receptor beta chains were read from a single sample in a study of CD8+CD57+ T cells in acquired aplastic anemia. From the reads, TCRdb called clonotypes with MiXCR, one entry per CDR3 protein. The profile shows 90,000 to 150,000 distinct CDR3 sequences, 58% of them singletons. The sample comprised sorted CD4+, CD8+, or CD8+CD57+ T cells (not recorded which) from PBMCs. These TCRs come from a human donor with aplastic anemia. The CDR3 runs from the conserved cysteine through the conserved F or W. D genes are given only for firm matches. Size tells how often a clone was seen (once, few, many) or the class of an expanded clone, and some rows leave it out.

>TRBJ2-2|medium-sized|TRBV15|.
TGTGCCACCAACCATCCCCAGGGTGGGAGAGGGGAGCTGTTTTTT
CATNHPQGGRGELFF
>TRBJ1-6|many|TRBV20-1|TRBD1
TGCAGTGCGGCCGGGACAGGGGGGAATTCACCCCTCCACTTT
CSAAGTGGNSPLHF
>TRBJ2-4|once|TRBV24-1|TRBD1
TGTGCCACCAGTGATCCACCGACAGGGAAAAACATTCAGTACTTC
CATSDPPTGKNIQYF
>TRBJ1-1|.|TRBV20-1|.
TGCAGTGCTAGAGGCCAGGAGGACGGGAACACTGAAGCTTTCTTT
CSARGQEDGNTEAFF
>TRBJ2-2|.|TRBV19|.
TGTGCCAGTAGGGGGCCGACAGCCGCGAACACCGGGGAGCTGTTTTTT
CASRGPTAANTGELFF
>TRBJ1-6|once|TRBV20-1|TRBD1
TGCAGTGCCGCTATCCACCGGGACAGCAATTCACCCCTCCACTTT
CSAAIHRDSNSPLHF
>TRBJ2-5|.|TRBV20-1|TRBD1
TGCAGTGCCCAAACAGGGGCAGAGACCCAGTACTTC
CSAQTGAETQYF
>TRBJ2-3|.|TRBV24-1|TRBD1
TGTGCCACCAGTGACCGTGGACAGGGCGTAGATACGCAGTATTTT
CATSDRGQGVDTQYF
>TRBJ1-1|once|TRBV25-1|.
TGTGCCAGCAGTGATTTAACCAGGGTGGGCAACACTGAAGCTTTCTTT
CASSDLTRVGNTEAFF
>TRBJ2-3|once|TRBV9|.
TGTGCCAGCAGTTACGGACCGGGCACAGATACGCAGTATTTT
CASSYGPGTDTQYF
>TRBJ2-1|.|TRBV7-9|.
TGTGCCAGCAACGACAGTCCCTACAATGAGCAGTTCTTC
CASNDSPYNEQFF
>TRBJ1-4|once|TRBV19|.
TGTGCCAGTAAAAGGGCGCCCGGTGAAAAACTGTTTTTT
CASKRAPGEKLFF
>TRBJ2-7|.|TRBV29-1|TRBD1
TGCAGCGTGAAGAGACAGGGAATATACGAGCAGTACTTC
CSVKRQGIYEQYF
>TRBJ2-1|.|TRBV15|TRBD2
TGTGCCACCAGCAGACCTAGCGGGGGCAAACCTAATGAGCAGTTCTTC
CATSRPSGGKPNEQFF
>TRBJ2-7|.|TRBV2|.
TGTGCCAGCAGCCATATTCCTCTACAGCAGTACTTC
CASSHIPLQQYF
>TRBJ1-1|.|TRBV11-1|.
TGTGCCAGCAGCACAACACGTCGGGCCCTGAATACTGAAGCTTTCTTT
CASSTTRRALNTEAFF
>TRBJ1-5|few|TRBV24-1|.
TGTGCCACCAGTGCGGGTCGGGTAAATCAGCCCCAGCATTTT
CATSAGRVNQPQHF
>TRBJ2-6|.|TRBV4-1|.
TGCGCCAGCAGCCAAGATTCACGGCAGATCAACGTCCTGACTTTC
CASSQDSRQINVLTF
>TRBJ2-2|.|TRBV25-1|.
TGTGCCAGCAGTGTCGTCGGGGAGCTGTTTTTT
CASSVVGELFF
>TRBJ2-2|many|TRBV5-8|.
TGTGCCAGCAGCCCCTCAATGACCGGGGAGCTGTTTTTT
CASSPSMTGELFF
>TRBJ2-3|.|TRBV20-1|.
TGCAGTGCGAACGGGCTGAACACAGATACGCAGTATTTT
CSANGLNTDTQYF
>TRBJ1-2|many|TRBV20-1|.
TGCAGTGCTAGAGATCCCCAGGGCTTCTATGGCTACACCTTC
CSARDPQGFYGYTF
>TRBJ1-1|many|TRBV29-1|.
TGCAGCGTTGAAGGCAGGGGTTCCCTCGACTCTCTAGTTTTGGCTTTCTTT
CSVEGRGSLDSLVLAFF
>TRBJ1-5|few|TRBV2|.
TGTGCCAGCAGTGAAACGACAGGACTGAATCAGCCCCAGCATTTT
CASSETTGLNQPQHF
>TRBJ2-1|.|TRBV5-1|TRBD2
TGCGCCAGCAGCTTGGATGGACTAGCGCACTCTGAGCAGTTCTTC
CASSLDGLAHSEQFF
>TRBJ1-1|.|TRBV12-3/TRBV12-4|.
TGTGCCAGCAGTTTAGAAGACAGGACCAACACTGAAGCTTTCTTT
CASSLEDRTNTEAFF